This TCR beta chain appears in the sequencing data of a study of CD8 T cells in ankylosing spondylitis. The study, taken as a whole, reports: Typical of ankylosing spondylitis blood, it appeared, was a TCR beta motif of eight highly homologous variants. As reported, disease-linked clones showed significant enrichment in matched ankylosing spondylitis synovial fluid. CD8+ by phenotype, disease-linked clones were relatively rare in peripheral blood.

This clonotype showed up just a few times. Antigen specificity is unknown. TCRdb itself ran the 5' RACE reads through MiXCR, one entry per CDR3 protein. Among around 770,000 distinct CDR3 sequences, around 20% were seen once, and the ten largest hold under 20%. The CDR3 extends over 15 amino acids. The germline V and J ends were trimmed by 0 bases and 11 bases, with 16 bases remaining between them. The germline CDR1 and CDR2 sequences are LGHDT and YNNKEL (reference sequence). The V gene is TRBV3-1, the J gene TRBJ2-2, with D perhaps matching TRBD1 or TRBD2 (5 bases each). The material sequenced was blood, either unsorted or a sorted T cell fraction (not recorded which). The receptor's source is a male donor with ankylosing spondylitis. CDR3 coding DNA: TGTGCCAGCAGCCAAGATAAGGGGAGTGGGGCCGAGCTGTTTTTT. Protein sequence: CASSQDKGSGAELFF. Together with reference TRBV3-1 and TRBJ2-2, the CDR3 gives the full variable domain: DTAVSQTPKYLVTQMGNDKSIKCEQNLGHDTMYWYKQDSKKFLKIMFSYNNKELIINETVPNRFSPKSPDKAHLNLHINSLELGDSAVYFCASSQDKGSGAELFFGEGSRLTVL.